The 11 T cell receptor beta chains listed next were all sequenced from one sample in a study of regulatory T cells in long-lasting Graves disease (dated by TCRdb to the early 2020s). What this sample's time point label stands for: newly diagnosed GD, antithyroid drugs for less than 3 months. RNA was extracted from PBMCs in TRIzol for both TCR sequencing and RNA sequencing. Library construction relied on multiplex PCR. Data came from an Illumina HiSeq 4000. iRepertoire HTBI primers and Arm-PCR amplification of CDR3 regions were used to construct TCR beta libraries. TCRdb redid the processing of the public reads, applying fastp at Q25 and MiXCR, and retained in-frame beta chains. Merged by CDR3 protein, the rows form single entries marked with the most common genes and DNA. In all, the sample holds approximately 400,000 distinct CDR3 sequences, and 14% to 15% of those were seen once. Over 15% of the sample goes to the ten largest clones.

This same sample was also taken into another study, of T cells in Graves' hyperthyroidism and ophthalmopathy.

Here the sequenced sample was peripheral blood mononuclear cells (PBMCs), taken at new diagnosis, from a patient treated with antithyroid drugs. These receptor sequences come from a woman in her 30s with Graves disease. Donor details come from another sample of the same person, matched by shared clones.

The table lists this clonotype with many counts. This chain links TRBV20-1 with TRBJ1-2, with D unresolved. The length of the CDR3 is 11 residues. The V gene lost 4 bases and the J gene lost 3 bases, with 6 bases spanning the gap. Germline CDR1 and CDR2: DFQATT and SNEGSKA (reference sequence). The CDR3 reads CSAMADYGYTF. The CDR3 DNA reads TGCAGTGCTATGGCAGACTATGGCTACACCTTC.

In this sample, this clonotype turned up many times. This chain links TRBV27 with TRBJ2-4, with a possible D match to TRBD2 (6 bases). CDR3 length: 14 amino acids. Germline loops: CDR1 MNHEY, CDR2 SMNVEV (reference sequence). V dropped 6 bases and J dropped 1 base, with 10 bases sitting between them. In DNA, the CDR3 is TGTGCCAGCAGCCGGGGGATTGCCAAAAACATTCAGTACTTC. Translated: CASSRGIAKNIQYF.

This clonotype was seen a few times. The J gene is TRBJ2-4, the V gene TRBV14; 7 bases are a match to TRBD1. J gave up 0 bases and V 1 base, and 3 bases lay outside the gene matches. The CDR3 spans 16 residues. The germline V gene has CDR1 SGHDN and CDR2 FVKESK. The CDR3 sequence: CASSQGTGLAKNIQYF. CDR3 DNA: TGTGCCAGCAGCCAAGGGACAGGCTTAGCCAAAAACATTCAGTACTTC. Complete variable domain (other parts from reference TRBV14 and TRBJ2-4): EAGVTQFPSHSVIEKGQTVTLRCDPISGHDNLYWYRRVMGKEIKFLLHFVKESKQDESGMPNNRFLAERTGGTYSTLKVQPAELEDSGVYFCASSQGTGLAKNIQYFGAGTRLSVL.

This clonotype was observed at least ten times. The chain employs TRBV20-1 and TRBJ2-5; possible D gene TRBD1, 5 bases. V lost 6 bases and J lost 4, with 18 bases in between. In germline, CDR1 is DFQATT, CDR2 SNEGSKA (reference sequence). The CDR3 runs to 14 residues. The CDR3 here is CSAPDGGRAETQYF. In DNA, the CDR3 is TGCAGTGCCCCAGACGGTGGCAGGGCAGAGACCCAGTACTTC.

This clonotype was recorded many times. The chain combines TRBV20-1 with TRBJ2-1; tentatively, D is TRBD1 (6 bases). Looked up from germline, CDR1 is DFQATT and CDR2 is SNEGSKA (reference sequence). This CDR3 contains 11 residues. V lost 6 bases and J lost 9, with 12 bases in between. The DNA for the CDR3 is TGCAGTGCAGCAGGGGTAGCTGAGCAGTTCTTC. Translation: CSAAGVAEQFF.

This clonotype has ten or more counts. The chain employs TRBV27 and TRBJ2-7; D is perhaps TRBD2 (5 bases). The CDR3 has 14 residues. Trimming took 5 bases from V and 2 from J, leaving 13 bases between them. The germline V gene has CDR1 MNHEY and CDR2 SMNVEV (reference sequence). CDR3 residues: CASSLGVGPYEQYF. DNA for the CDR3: TGTGCCAGCAGTCTCGGGGTAGGACCCTACGAGCAGTACTTC.

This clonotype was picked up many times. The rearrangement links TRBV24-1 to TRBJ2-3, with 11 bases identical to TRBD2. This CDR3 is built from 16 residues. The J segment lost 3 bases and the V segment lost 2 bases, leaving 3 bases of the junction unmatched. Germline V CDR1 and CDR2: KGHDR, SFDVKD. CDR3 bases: TGTGCCACCAGTGATTCTAGCGGGAGGACGACAGATACGCAGTATTTT. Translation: CATSDSSGRTTDTQYF.

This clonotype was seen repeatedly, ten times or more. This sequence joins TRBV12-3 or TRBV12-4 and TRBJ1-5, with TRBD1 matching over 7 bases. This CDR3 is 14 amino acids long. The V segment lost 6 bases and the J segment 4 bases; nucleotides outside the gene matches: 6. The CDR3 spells CASSPGQQNQPQHF. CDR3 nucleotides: TGTGCCAGCAGCCCGGGACAGCAGAATCAGCCCCAGCATTTT.

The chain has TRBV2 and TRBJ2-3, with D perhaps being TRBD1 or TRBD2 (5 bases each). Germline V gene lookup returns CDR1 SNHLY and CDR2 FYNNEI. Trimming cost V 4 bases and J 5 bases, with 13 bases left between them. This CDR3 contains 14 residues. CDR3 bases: TGTGCCAGCAGTGGAGGGGCCAGTGTAGATACGCAGTATTTT. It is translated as CASSGGASVDTQYF.

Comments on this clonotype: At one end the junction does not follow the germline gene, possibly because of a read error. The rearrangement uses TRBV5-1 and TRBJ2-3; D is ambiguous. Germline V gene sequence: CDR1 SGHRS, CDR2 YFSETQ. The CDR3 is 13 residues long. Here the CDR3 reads CASQRSPSDTQYF. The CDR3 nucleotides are TGTGCCAGCCAGAGGTCTCCCTCCGATACGCAGTATTTT.

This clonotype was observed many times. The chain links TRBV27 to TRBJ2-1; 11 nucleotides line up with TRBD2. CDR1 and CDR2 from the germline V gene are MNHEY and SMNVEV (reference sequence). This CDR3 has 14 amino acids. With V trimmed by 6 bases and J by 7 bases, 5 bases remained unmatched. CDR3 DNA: TGTGCCAGCAGACTAGCGGGAGCGGTAAATGAGCAGTTCTTC. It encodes CASRLAGAVNEQFF.